One and the same sample provided the 12 T cell receptor beta chains below, sequenced in a study of cytomegalovirus exposure and HLA in healthy donors. PCR primers comprised 60 Vbeta and 13 Jbeta primers. This table comes from immunoSEQ multiplex PCR, and its TCRdb copy is limited to in-frame clones, with some not included. The sample contains under 200,000 clones, about 64% of which appear only once. The sequenced material came from PBMCs. Every receptor here comes from a middle-aged man in good health and CMV-seronegative.

The V call is TRBV27, the J call TRBJ2-1; D not certain. In germline, CDR1 is MNHEY, CDR2 SMNVEV (reference sequence). V was pared by 4 bases and J by 4 bases, with 11 bases between. CDR3 size: 14 residues. CDR3 in DNA: TGTGCCAGCAGTTACCAGGCTAATTACAATGAGCAGTTCTTC. Encoded protein: CASSYQANYNEQFF.

The CDR3 loop is CASSLPTGEGYTF. Here the CDR3 DNA reads TGTGCCAGCAGCTTGCCTACAGGGGAAGGCTACACCTTC. The gene calls are TRBV5-4 and TRBJ1-2, with 7 bases matching TRBD1. The CDR3 is made up of 13 amino acids. The trim removed 1 base at V and 8 bases at J, leaving 5 bases unmatched. Per germline, CDR1 SGHNT and CDR2 YYREEE (reference sequence).

V and J are TRBV7-9 and TRBJ1-6; 8 bases match TRBD1. J lost 9 bases, V lost 3 bases, and 10 bases had no gene match. The CDR3 consists of 16 residues. Germline loops: CDR1 SEHNR, CDR2 FQNEAQ (reference sequence). The CDR3 coding sequence is TGTGCCAGCAGCTTTGGGACAGGTCTTAGTGGTTCACCCCTCCACTTT. Translating it yields CASSFGTGLSGSPLHF.

This rearrangement joins TRBV7-2 to TRBJ1-1; D is possibly TRBD1 (5 bases). The CDR3 spans 13 residues. The ends were cut back, 1 base at V and 5 bases at J, with 8 bases in the middle. The germline gives CDR1 SGHTA, CDR2 FQGNSA. The CDR3 reads CASSLGRETEAFF. The CDR3 DNA reads as TGTGCCAGCAGCTTAGGCAGGGAAACTGAAGCTTTCTTT.

This clone was detected once. The chain uses TRBV5-1 and TRBJ2-7; 10 bases match TRBD1. Germline lookup yields CDR1 SGHRS and CDR2 YFSETQ. J lost 5 bases, V lost 5 bases, and 7 bases had no gene match. The CDR3 consists of 14 residues. Here the CDR3 DNA reads TGCGCCAGCAGAAGGGGACAGGGGTCCCACGAGCAGTACTTC. Protein sequence: CASRRGQGSHEQYF.

This clone occurred once. The chain employs TRBV28 and TRBJ1-1, with D possibly TRBD1 on 6 matching bases. The CDR3 spans 14 residues. The germline V gene has CDR1 MDHEN and CDR2 SYDVKM. The V gene lost 6 bases and the J gene lost 4 bases, with 15 bases spanning the gap. The CDR3 nucleotides are TGTGCCAGCAGGGTACTTCCCAGGGGCACTGAAGCTTTCTTT. It yields the protein CASRVLPRGTEAFF.

The chain has TRBV7-2 and TRBJ2-3; D is possibly TRBD1 (5 bases). The V end was cut by 1 base, the J end by 4 bases, with 12 bases between. The germline V gene encodes CDR1 SGHTA and CDR2 FQGNSA. The CDR3 contains 15 residues. This chain's CDR3 is CASSLEGVAPDTQYF. Here the CDR3 DNA reads TGTGCCAGCAGCTTAGAAGGGGTTGCCCCAGATACGCAGTATTTT.

The rearrangement uses TRBV2 and TRBJ1-1; 12 nucleotides align to TRBD1. This CDR3 region has 18 residues. V lost 3 bases to trimming and J lost 0 bases; unmatched junction nucleotides: 8. Germline CDR1 and CDR2: SNHLY and FYNNEI. DNA for the CDR3: TGTGCCAGCAGTGAGCGTTTAAGGGACAGGGGGCTGAACACTGAAGCTTTCTTT. Translation: CASSERLRDRGLNTEAFF. Looking up the rest from reference TRBV2 and TRBJ1-1 gives the full variable domain: EPEVTQTPSHQVTQMGQEVILRCVPISNHLYFYWYRQILGQKVEFLVSFYNNEISEKSEIFDDQFSVERPDGSNFTLKIRSTKLEDSAMYFCASSERLRDRGLNTEAFFGQGTRLTVV.

This chain uses TRBV5-1 with TRBJ2-1; 10 bases map to TRBD2. V shed 7 bases and J 4 bases; nucleotides not matched to a gene: 8. This CDR3 is 15 amino acids long. Germline assignment: CDR1 SGHRS and CDR2 YFSETQ. The CDR3 region is CASRPLAGRYNEQFF. As DNA, the CDR3 is TGCGCCAGCCGACCACTAGCGGGGCGGTACAATGAGCAGTTCTTC.

The chain uses TRBV28 and TRBJ1-5; D gene ambiguous. Germline V gene sequence: CDR1 MDHEN, CDR2 SYDVKM. The CDR3 is 16 residues long. Trimming removed 6 bases at V and 1 base at J, with 16 bases between. The CDR3 protein is CASRTALPGSNQPQHF. DNA of the CDR3: TGTGCCAGCAGGACGGCCCTTCCCGGGAGCAATCAGCCCCAGCATTTT.

The chain recombines TRBV5-1 with TRBJ2-5; 10 bases line up with TRBD1. Germline trimming cut 0 bases from V and 4 bases from J; bases unmatched to any gene: 3. This CDR3 has 15 residues. CDR1 SGHRS and CDR2 YFSETQ come from the germline V gene. CDR3 sequence reads: CASSLEGQGLETQYF. The CDR3 DNA sequence: TGCGCCAGCAGCTTGGAGGGACAGGGGTTAGAGACCCAGTACTTC.

This clone came up a few times. The chain recombines TRBV7-9 with TRBJ2-7; no reliable D call. This CDR3 has 11 residues. CDR1 is SEHNR and CDR2 is FQNEAQ in the germline V gene (reference sequence). V was cut by 4 bases and J by 7 bases, with 8 bases left in between. CDR3 sequence: CASSSSVEQYF. The CDR3 DNA follows: TGTGCCAGCAGCTCTTCTGTGGAGCAGTACTTC.